Shown below are 12 T cell receptor beta chains from a single sample sequenced in a study of cytomegalovirus exposure and HLA in healthy donors. A multiplex PCR was run with 60 Vbeta primers and 13 Jbeta primers. Method: immunoSEQ multiplex PCR; TCRdb's copy keeps in-frame clones and lacks some. The sample has roughly 130,000 clones, around two thirds seen once; the top ten hold approximately 2.9%. The sample consisted of PBMCs. Receptors were obtained from a human donor in good health.

The J gene is TRBJ2-4, the V gene TRBV7-3, with unresolved D. V shed 2 bases and J shed 7 bases, with 9 bases lying between them. There are 13 residues in the CDR3. The germline V gene encodes CDR1 SGHTA and CDR2 FQGTGA. In DNA, the CDR3 is TGTGCCAGCAGCTTATCCCCCGGGAACATTCAGTACTTC. This gives the protein CASSLSPGNIQYF.

The J gene is TRBJ2-2, the V gene TRBV18; 10 positions match TRBD1. This CDR3 contains 16 residues. Per germline, CDR1 KGHSH and CDR2 LQKENI. V lost 3 bases, J lost 0 bases, and 1 base stayed unmatched. The DNA for the CDR3 is TGTGCCAGCTCACCCGGACAGGGGGCGAACACCGGGGAGCTGTTTTTT. It specifies CASSPGQGANTGELFF.

This chain links TRBV19 with TRBJ2-1, with 8 bases matching TRBD2. The CDR3 extends over 15 amino acids. V lost 3 bases to trimming and J lost 7 bases; unmatched junction nucleotides: 8. CDR1 LNHDA and CDR2 SQIVND come from the germline V gene (reference sequence). CDR3: CASSIFSGGKNEQFF. The CDR3 DNA reads TGTGCCAGTAGTATCTTCAGCGGGGGTAAGAATGAGCAGTTCTTC.

With regard to this clone: The sample carries other DNA sequences with the same CDR3. V gene TRBV4-2 combines with J gene TRBJ2-7; 9 nucleotides match TRBD1. CDR1 and CDR2 from the germline V gene are LGHNA and YNFKEQ. This CDR3 region has 15 residues. The J segment lost 0 bases and the V segment lost 4 bases, leaving 4 bases of the junction unmatched. The CDR3 here is CASSPRDRASYEQYF. The CDR3 DNA reads as TGTGCCAGCAGCCCGCGGGACAGGGCCTCCTACGAGCAGTACTTC.

V and J are TRBV30 and TRBJ1-2; D call uncertain. Germline assignment: CDR1 GTSNPN and CDR2 SVGIG (reference sequence). The CDR3 extends over 13 amino acids. The V and J ends lost 0 bases and 8 bases respectively, with 13 bases between them. CDR3: CAWSVAVLGGYTF. Written as DNA, the CDR3 is TGTGCCTGGAGTGTAGCGGTCCTCGGAGGCTACACCTTC.

The J gene is TRBJ2-4, the V gene TRBV6-1, with 10 bases fitting TRBD2. Germline trimming cut 6 bases from V and 0 bases from J; bases unmatched to any gene: 11. This CDR3 has 18 residues. Germline-derived CDR1 and CDR2 are MNHNS and SASEGT. The CDR3 coding sequence is TGTGCCAGCAGCGAAATGGCTAGCGGGAGCTTAGCCAAAAACATTCAGTACTTC. This gives the protein CASSEMASGSLAKNIQYF.

In its sample, this clone was seen a few times. This chain joins TRBV5-1 and TRBJ2-7; 10 positions match TRBD2. The CDR3 totals 15 residues. V shed 4 bases and J 0 bases; nucleotides not matched to a gene: 4. Germline V CDR1 and CDR2: SGHRS, YFSETQ. CDR3 loop: CASSLLAGSSYEQYF. The CDR3 region has the DNA TGCGCCAGCAGCCTACTAGCGGGGAGCTCCTACGAGCAGTACTTC.

Only a few counts were recorded for this clone. CDR3 sequence reads: CASSVSSGRVRETQYF. In DNA form, the CDR3 reads TGTGCCAGCAGCGTATCTAGCGGGAGGGTTAGAGAGACCCAGTACTTC. The J gene is TRBJ2-5, the V gene TRBV9, with TRBD2 matching over 12 bases. The CDR3 has 16 residues. The V segment lost 1 base and the J segment 4 bases; nucleotides outside the gene matches: 5. Germline CDR1 is SGDLS and CDR2 is YYNGEE.

This chain uses TRBV27 with TRBJ2-7, with D possibly TRBD1 on 6 matching bases. V dropped 3 bases and J dropped 3 bases, with 15 bases sitting between them. The germline CDR1 and CDR2 sequences are MNHEY and SMNVEV (reference sequence). The CDR3 is 15 amino acids. The CDR3 region has the DNA TGTGCCAGCAGTTTCCAACGGACAGTTAACTACGAGCAGTACTTC. It codes for CASSFQRTVNYEQYF.

Sample share makes this clone medium-sized. The chain couples TRBV19 to TRBJ2-3, with a possible D match to TRBD2 (6 bases). Germline lookup yields CDR1 LNHDA and CDR2 SQIVND (reference sequence). The CDR3 covers 13 residues. V lost 7 bases and J 3 bases, leaving 11 bases between the germline ends. The CDR3 nucleotides are TGTGCCAGTAACGCGGGAAGGACAGATACGCAGTATTTT. Translated, it gives CASNAGRTDTQYF.

The rearrangement joins TRBV14 to TRBJ2-7; D gene ambiguous. The V gene lost 3 bases and the J gene lost 2 bases, with 5 bases spanning the gap. Per germline, CDR1 SGHDN and CDR2 FVKESK. The CDR3 extends over 12 amino acids. The CDR3 sequence: CASSQRTYEQYF. CDR3 in DNA: TGTGCCAGCAGCCAGCGGACCTACGAGCAGTACTTC.

The chain joins TRBV27 to TRBJ1-1; 7 bases line up with TRBD1. The CDR3 has 15 residues. V lost 4 bases, J lost 2 bases, and 7 bases stayed unmatched. Germline lookup yields CDR1 MNHEY and CDR2 SMNVEV (reference sequence). The CDR3 loop reads CASSSLGQQNTEAFF. The DNA for the CDR3 is TGTGCCAGCAGTTCTCTGGGACAGCAAAACACTGAAGCTTTCTTT.